The T cell receptor (beta chain) described here comes from a study of blood T cell repertoires in COVID-19. Repertoires were generated with immunoSEQ multiplex PCR, while TCRdb's copy carries only in-frame clones and drops some. The data show 200,000 to 250,000 clones, 85% to 95% seen once. The CDR3 is 13 residues long. Germline lookup yields CDR1 SNHLY and CDR2 FYNNEI. V lost 8 bases to trimming and J lost 6 bases; unmatched junction nucleotides: 6. This chain uses TRBV2 with TRBJ2-7; the match to TRBD1 covers 11 bases. The clonotype was recovered from a woman between 18 and 29 years old who had recovered from COVID-19. The sequenced material came from PBMCs or T cells enriched from blood (not recorded which). The DNA of the CDR3 is TGTGCCAGCCGGGACAGGGGGATTAGCGAGCAGTACTTC. This gives the protein CASRDRGISEQYF.